This T cell receptor beta chain was sequenced during a study of cytomegalovirus exposure and HLA in healthy donors. General observations from the study: The study designated 150 to 200 TCR beta chains cytomegalovirus-associated.

To note about this clone: What it binds is unknown. Distinct nucleotide sequences in the sample also encode this CDR3.

The V and J ends lost 0 bases and 2 bases respectively, with 8 bases between them. The CDR3 contains 14 residues. Germline values: CDR1 PRHDT, CDR2 FYEKMQ (reference sequence). Both 60 Vbeta primers and 13 Jbeta primers went into the PCR. Sequencing was performed with immunoSEQ multiplex PCR; in TCRdb, only in-frame clones are kept and a portion is missing. This sample lists about 96,000 clones; its ten largest clones have around 3.4%. The V call is TRBV13, the J call TRBJ2-7; no reliable D call. Material for sequencing was PBMCs. The TCR comes from a woman in her twenties or thirties in good health and CMV-seronegative. For the CDR3, the DNA is TGTGCCAGCAGCTTAGGCCTAGTAGCCTACGAGCAGTACTTC. Residues: CASSLGLVAYEQYF.